This T cell receptor (beta chain) was sequenced for a study of beta chain features in type 1 diabetes. On the study more broadly: Analysis included 107,917,701 sorted cells drawn from all samples. The study, taken as a whole, reports: Moderately but significantly shorter TCRB CDR3s were found in Type 1 diabetes patients in all four CD4+ subsets. PCR might favor shorter templates, equally in patients and controls.

The entirety of the isolated RNA underwent reverse transcription, so expressed TCRB transcripts were sequenced. Sequencing was performed with immunoSEQ multiplex PCR; in TCRdb, only in-frame clones are kept and a portion is missing. The sample shows 140,000 or so clones, more than 10% of them seen only once. Notes on this clone: Its antigen is still unknown. A single base separates this from a much larger clone, so it may be a read error. Other DNA sequences in this specimen translate into the identical CDR3.

Sequenced: central memory CD4+ T cells from blood. This receptor was identified in a man between 18 and 29 years old with type 1 diabetes.

In DNA form, the CDR3 reads TGTGCCTGGAGTCCCGACAGCAATCAGCCCCAGCATTTT. This translates into CAWSPDSNQPQHF. V gene TRBV30 combines with J gene TRBJ1-5, with D unresolved. Trimming pared 2 bases from V and 1 base from J, leaving 6 bases between. CDR1 is GTSNPN and CDR2 is SVGIG in the germline V gene (reference sequence). The CDR3 length is 13 residues.